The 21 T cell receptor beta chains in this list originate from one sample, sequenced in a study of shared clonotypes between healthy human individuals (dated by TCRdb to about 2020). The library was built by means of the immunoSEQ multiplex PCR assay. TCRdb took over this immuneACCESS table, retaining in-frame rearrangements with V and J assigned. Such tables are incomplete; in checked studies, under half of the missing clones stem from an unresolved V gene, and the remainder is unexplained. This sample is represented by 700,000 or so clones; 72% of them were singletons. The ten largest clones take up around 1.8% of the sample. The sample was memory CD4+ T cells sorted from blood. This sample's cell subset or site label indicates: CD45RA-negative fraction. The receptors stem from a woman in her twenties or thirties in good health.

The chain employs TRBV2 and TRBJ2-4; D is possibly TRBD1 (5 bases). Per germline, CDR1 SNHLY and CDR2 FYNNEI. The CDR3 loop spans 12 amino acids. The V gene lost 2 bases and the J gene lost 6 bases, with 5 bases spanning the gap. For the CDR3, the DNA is TGTGCCAGCAGTGAAAGGGGAAACATTCAGTACTTC. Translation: CASSERGNIQYF.

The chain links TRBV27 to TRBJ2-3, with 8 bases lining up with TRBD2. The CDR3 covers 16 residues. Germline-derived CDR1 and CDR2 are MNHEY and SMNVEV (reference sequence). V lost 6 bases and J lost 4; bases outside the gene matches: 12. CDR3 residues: CASSPKGGRQADTQYF. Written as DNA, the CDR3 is TGTGCCAGCAGCCCTAAAGGCGGGAGGCAGGCAGATACGCAGTATTTT.

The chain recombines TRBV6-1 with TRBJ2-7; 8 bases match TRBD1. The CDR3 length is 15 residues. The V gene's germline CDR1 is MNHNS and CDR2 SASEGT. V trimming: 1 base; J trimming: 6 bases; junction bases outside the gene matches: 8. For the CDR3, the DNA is TGTGCCAGCAGTGAAGGAGTGCAGGGGGCAGGCGAGCAGTACTTC. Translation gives CASSEGVQGAGEQYF.

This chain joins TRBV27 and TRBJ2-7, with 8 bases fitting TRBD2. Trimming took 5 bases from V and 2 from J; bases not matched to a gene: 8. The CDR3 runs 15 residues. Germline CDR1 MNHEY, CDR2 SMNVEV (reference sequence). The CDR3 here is CASSKTSGAAYEQYF. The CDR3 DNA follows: TGTGCCAGCAGTAAAACTAGCGGCGCCGCCTACGAGCAGTACTTC.

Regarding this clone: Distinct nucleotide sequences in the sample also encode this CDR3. Here the CDR3 DNA reads TGCAGCGTTGGGTCGACTAGCGGTACCTACGAGCAGTACTTC. The encoded protein is CSVGSTSGTYEQYF. The gene calls are TRBV29-1 and TRBJ2-7, with 9 bases lining up with TRBD2. The V gene end was trimmed by 4 bases and the J gene end by 2 bases; junction bases not matched to a gene: 6. The CDR3 extends over 14 amino acids. CDR1 and CDR2 (germline): SQVTM, ANQGSEA.

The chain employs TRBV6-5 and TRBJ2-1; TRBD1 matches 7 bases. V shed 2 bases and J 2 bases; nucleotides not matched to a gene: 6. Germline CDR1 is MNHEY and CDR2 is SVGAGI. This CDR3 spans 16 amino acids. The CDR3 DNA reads TGTGCCAGCAGTTACGTAGGGGACAGAACCTACAATGAGCAGTTCTTC. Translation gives CASSYVGDRTYNEQFF.

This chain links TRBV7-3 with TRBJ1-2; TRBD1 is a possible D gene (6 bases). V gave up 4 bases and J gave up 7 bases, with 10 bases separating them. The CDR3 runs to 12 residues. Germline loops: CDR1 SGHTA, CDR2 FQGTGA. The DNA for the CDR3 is TGTGCCAGCAGCTACAGGGATGGTGGCTACACCTTC. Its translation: CASSYRDGGYTF.

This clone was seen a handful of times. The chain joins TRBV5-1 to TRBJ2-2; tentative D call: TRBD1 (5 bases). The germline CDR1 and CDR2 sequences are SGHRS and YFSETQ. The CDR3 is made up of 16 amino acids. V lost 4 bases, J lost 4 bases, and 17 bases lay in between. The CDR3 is CASSQGLPTITGELFF. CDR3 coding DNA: TGCGCCAGCAGCCAGGGATTACCGACGATCACCGGGGAGCTGTTTTTT.

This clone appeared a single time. This chain's CDR3 is CASSGSNTGELFF. CDR3 DNA sequence: TGTGCCAGCAGCGGGTCGAACACCGGGGAGCTGTTTTTT. The J gene is TRBJ2-2, the V gene TRBV5-4; D is unresolved. The CDR3 length is 13 residues. Trimming stripped 4 bases from V and 0 bases from J, with 4 bases between. In germline, CDR1 is SGHNT, CDR2 YYREEE (reference sequence).

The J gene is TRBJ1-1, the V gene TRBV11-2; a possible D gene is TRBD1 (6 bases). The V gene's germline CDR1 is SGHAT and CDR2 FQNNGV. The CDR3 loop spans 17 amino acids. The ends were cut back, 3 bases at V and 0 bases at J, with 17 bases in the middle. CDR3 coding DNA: TGTGCCAGCAGCTTGGACCTAGGACAGACCATGAACACTGAAGCTTTCTTT. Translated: CASSLDLGQTMNTEAFF.

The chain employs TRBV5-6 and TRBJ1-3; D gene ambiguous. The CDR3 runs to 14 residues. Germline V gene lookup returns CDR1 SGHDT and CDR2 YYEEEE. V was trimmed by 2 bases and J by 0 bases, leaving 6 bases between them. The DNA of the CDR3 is TGTGCCAGCAGCTTTATTGGCTCTGGAAACACCATATATTTT. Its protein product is CASSFIGSGNTIYF.

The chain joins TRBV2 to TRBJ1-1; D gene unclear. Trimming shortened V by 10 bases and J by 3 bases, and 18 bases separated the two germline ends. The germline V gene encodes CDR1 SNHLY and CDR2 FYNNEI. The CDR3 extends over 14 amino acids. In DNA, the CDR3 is TGTGCCACCCTCCAGGCGGTCAGTGACACTGAAGCTTTCTTT. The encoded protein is CATLQAVSDTEAFF.

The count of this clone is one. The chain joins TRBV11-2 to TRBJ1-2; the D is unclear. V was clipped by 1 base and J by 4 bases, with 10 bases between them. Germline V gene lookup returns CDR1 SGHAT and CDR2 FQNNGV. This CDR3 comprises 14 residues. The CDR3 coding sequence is TGTGCCAGCAGCTTAGGGCAGGCCTTCTATGGCTACACCTTC. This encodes CASSLGQAFYGYTF.

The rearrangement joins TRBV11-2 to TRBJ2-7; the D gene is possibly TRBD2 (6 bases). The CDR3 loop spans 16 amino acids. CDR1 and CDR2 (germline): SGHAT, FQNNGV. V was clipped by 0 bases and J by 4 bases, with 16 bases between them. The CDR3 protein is CASSLDWTKAQYEQYF. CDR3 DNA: TGTGCCAGCAGCTTAGATTGGACTAAGGCTCAGTACGAGCAGTACTTC. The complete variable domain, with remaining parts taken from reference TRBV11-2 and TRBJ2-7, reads EAGVAQSPRYKIIEKRQSVAFWCNPISGHATLYWYQQILGQGPKLLIQFQNNGVVDDSQLPKDRFSAERLKGVDSTLKIQPAKLEDSAVYLCASSLDWTKAQYEQYFGPGTRLTVT.

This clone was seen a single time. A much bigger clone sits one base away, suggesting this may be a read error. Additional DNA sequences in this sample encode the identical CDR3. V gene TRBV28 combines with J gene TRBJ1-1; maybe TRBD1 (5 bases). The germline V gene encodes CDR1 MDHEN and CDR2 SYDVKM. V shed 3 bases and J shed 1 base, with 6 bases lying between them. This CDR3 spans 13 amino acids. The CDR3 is CASSFGGNTEAFF. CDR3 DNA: TGTGCCAGCAGTTTTGGGGGGAACACTGAAGCTTTCTTT.

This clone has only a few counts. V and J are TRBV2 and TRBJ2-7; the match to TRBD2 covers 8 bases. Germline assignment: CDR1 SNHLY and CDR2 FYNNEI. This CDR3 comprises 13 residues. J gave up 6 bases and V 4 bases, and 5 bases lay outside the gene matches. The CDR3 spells CASSVREGGEQYF. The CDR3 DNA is TGTGCCAGCAGTGTCCGGGAGGGGGGCGAGCAGTACTTC.

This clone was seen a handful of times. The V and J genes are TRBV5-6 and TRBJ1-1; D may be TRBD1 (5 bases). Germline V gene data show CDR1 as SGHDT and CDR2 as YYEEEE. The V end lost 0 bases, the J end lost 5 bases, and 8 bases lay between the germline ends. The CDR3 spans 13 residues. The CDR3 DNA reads TGTGCCAGCAGCTTGGTAGGGGAGACTGAAGCTTTCTTT. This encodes CASSLVGETEAFF.

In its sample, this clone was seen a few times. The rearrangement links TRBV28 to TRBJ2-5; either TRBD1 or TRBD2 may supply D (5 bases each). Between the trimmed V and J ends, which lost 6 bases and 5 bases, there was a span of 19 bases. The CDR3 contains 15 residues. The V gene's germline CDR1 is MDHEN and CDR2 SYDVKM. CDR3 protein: CASRGLVGEYETQYF. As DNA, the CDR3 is TGTGCCAGCAGAGGTTTAGTGGGGGAGTACGAGACCCAGTACTTC.

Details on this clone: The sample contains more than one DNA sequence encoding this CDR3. The CDR3 is CASSPSANYGYTF. Written as DNA, the CDR3 is TGTGCCAGCAGTCCCAGCGCTAACTATGGCTACACCTTC. The chain joins TRBV28 to TRBJ1-2, with D uncertain. The CDR3 has 13 amino acids. Trimming stripped 5 bases from V and 0 bases from J, with 7 bases between. Germline values: CDR1 MDHEN, CDR2 SYDVKM.

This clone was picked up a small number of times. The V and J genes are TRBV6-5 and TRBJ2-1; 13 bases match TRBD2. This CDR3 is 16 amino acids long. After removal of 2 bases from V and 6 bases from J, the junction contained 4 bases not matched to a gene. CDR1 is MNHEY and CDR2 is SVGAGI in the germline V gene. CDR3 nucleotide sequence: TGTGCCAGCAGTTACCTACGGACTAGCGGGAGCAATGAGCAGTTCTTC. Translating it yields CASSYLRTSGSNEQFF.

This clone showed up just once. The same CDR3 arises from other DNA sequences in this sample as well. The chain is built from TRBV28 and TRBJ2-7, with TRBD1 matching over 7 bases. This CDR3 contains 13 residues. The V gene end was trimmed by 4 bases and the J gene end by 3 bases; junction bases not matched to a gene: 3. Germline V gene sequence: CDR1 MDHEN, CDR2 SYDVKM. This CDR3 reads CASSSGQLYEQYF. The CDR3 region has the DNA TGTGCCAGCAGTTCGGGACAGCTCTACGAGCAGTACTTC.